Listed here are 15 T cell receptor beta chains from one sample, sequenced in a study of T cell responses to AZD1222 COVID-19 vaccine. Sequencing was performed with immunoSEQ multiplex PCR; in TCRdb, only in-frame clones are kept and a portion is missing. This repertoire shows 150,000 to 200,000 clones, 91% found once; its top ten account for roughly 1.2%. This specimen was peripheral blood, taken 28 days after the second AZD1222 dose. These receptors were taken from an adult who received the AZD1222 COVID-19 vaccine.

This clone appeared a few times. This rearrangement joins TRBV7-3 to TRBJ1-2; D is perhaps TRBD1 (6 bases). Per germline, CDR1 SGHTA and CDR2 FQGTGA. With 4 bases removed from V and 4 bases from J, the gap between germline ends came to 16 bases. This CDR3 comprises 15 residues. This CDR3 reads CASSSQGRTAYGYTF. In DNA form, the CDR3 reads TGTGCCAGCAGCTCCCAGGGGAGGACAGCCTATGGCTACACCTTC.

In nucleotides, the CDR3 is TGCAGCGTCGTGGTGGTTATTCAAGAGACCCAGTACTTC. This encodes CSVVVVIQETQYF. The chain carries TRBV29-1 and TRBJ2-5, with D unclear. Per germline, CDR1 SQVTM and CDR2 ANQGSEA. V lost 6 bases and J 2 bases, leaving 13 bases between the germline ends. CDR3 size: 13 residues.

The chain carries TRBV9 and TRBJ1-2, with D maybe TRBD1 (5 bases). The V end was cut by 4 bases, the J end by 4 bases, with 20 bases between. Per the germline V gene, CDR1 is SGDLS and CDR2 is YYNGEE. This CDR3 comprises 16 residues. This CDR3 reads CASSTEDSPTPYGYTF. The CDR3 DNA follows: TGTGCCAGCAGCACCGAAGACAGTCCAACTCCCTATGGCTACACCTTC.

The gene calls are TRBV12-3 or TRBV12-4 and TRBJ1-1; no reliable D call. There are 13 residues in the CDR3. V was pared by 4 bases and J by 8 bases, with 14 bases between. Here the CDR3 reads CASSSVTGLEAFF. The CDR3 DNA follows: TGTGCCAGCAGTTCCGTTACCGGACTAGAAGCTTTCTTT.

This clone was picked up one time. This chain joins TRBV29-1 and TRBJ2-2; D is ambiguous. This CDR3 has 16 amino acids. Deletions cut 3 bases from V and 5 bases from J, with 19 bases between. From germline, CDR1 is SQVTM and CDR2 ANQGSEA. The CDR3 loop is CSVEVADRTNTGELFF. Written as DNA, the CDR3 is TGCAGCGTTGAGGTGGCCGACCGTACCAATACCGGGGAGCTGTTTTTT.

This clone has a single count. The CDR3 loop reads CASSPSPTTSGGRNREFF. The DNA of the CDR3 is TGTGCCAGCAGTCCCAGCCCCACGACTAGCGGGGGGCGGAACCGGGAGTTCTTC. This chain connects TRBV27 to TRBJ2-1, with TRBD2 matching 13 bases. The V gene end was trimmed by 5 bases and the J gene end by 14 bases; junction bases not matched to a gene: 21. Germline lookup yields CDR1 MNHEY and CDR2 SMNVEV (reference sequence). This CDR3 comprises 18 residues.

The V gene is TRBV3-1 (or the pseudogene TRBV3-2), the J gene TRBJ1-5; a possible D gene is TRBD1 (5 bases). CDR1 and CDR2 (germline): LGHDT, YNNKEL (reference sequence). CDR3 size: 14 residues. V was cut by 4 bases and J by 5 bases, with 12 bases left in between. CDR3 DNA: TGTGCCAGCAGCCGAGACAGATTAGATCAGCCCCAGCATTTT. This sequence encodes CASSRDRLDQPQHF.

The chain is built from TRBV7-2 and TRBJ2-2; no definite D call. The germline CDR1 and CDR2 sequences are SGHTA and FQGNSA. The CDR3 extends over 13 amino acids. V was clipped by 4 bases and J by 6 bases, with 9 bases between them. The CDR3 coding sequence is TGTGCCAGCAGCTCCGCCCCGTCCGGGGAGCTGTTTTTT. It encodes CASSSAPSGELFF. Drawing the rest from reference TRBV7-2 and TRBJ2-2, the complete variable domain is GAGVSQSPSNKVTEKGKDVELRCDPISGHTALYWYRQSLGQGLEFLIYFQGNSAPDKSGLPSDRFSAERTGGSVSTLTIQRTQQEDSAVYLCASSSAPSGELFFGEGSRLTVL.

The chain recombines TRBV4-1 with TRBJ2-4; weak D call: TRBD1 (7 bases). Germline assignment: CDR1 MGHRA and CDR2 YSYEKL. The CDR3 spans 15 residues. V lost 5 bases, J lost 3 bases, and 14 bases lay in between. In nucleotides, the CDR3 is TGCGCCAGCAGCTACTACAGGGGAGGCAAAAACATTCAGTACTTC. It specifies CASSYYRGGKNIQYF.

The chain employs TRBV14 and TRBJ1-6, with D maybe TRBD1 (5 bases). Germline lookup yields CDR1 SGHDN and CDR2 FVKESK. V gave up 0 bases and J gave up 10 bases, with 16 bases separating them. This CDR3 is 16 amino acids long. This CDR3 reads CASSQDGRGGRSPLHF. DNA for the CDR3: TGTGCCAGCAGCCAAGATGGTCGTGGGGGTAGGTCACCCCTCCACTTT.

The chain is built from TRBV18 and TRBJ2-2; D is perhaps TRBD1 (5 bases). From germline, CDR1 is KGHSH and CDR2 LQKENI. The CDR3 covers 17 residues. V lost 4 bases, J lost 4 bases, and 19 bases lay in between. The CDR3: CASSLHRPGSGTGELFF. The CDR3 DNA follows: TGTGCCAGCTCACTTCACAGACCAGGGTCGGGCACCGGGGAGCTGTTTTTT.

V is TRBV28 and J is TRBJ2-1, with 13 bases aligning to TRBD2. This CDR3 spans 18 amino acids. V trimming: 3 bases; J trimming: 8 bases; junction bases outside the gene matches: 13. Germline CDR1 MDHEN, CDR2 SYDVKM. Here the CDR3 reads CASSFPGFGLAGEDEQFF. The CDR3 DNA reads as TGTGCCAGCAGTTTCCCTGGATTCGGACTAGCGGGAGAGGATGAGCAGTTCTTC.

This sequence joins TRBV20-1 and TRBJ1-4, with a tentative D call TRBD1 (6 bases). CDR1 DFQATT and CDR2 SNEGSKA come from the germline V gene (reference sequence). Trimming took 5 bases from V and 11 from J, leaving 12 bases between them. The CDR3 sequence is 11 residues long. The CDR3 spells CSAWGRGKLFF. In DNA, the CDR3 is TGCAGTGCTTGGGGGCGGGGGAAACTGTTTTTT.

This clone occurred once. Other nucleotide sequences from this sample produce the same CDR3. The chain is built from TRBV15 and TRBJ2-1; no reliable D call. V gave up 1 base and J gave up 7 bases, with 5 bases separating them. Germline CDR1 is LNHNV and CDR2 is YYDKDF (reference sequence). The CDR3 has 12 residues. The CDR3 region has the DNA TGTGCCACCAGCAGAGTCGGGAATGAGCAGTTCTTC. Translation gives CATSRVGNEQFF.

The genes are TRBV6-5 and TRBJ1-1; 7 bases agree with TRBD1. The V segment lost 10 bases and the J segment 4 bases; nucleotides outside the gene matches: 9. Germline-derived CDR1 and CDR2 are MNHEY and SVGAGI. This CDR3 has 13 amino acids. The CDR3 protein is CAINRGPGTEAFF. For the CDR3, the DNA is TGTGCCATCAACAGGGGACCGGGCACTGAAGCTTTCTTT.